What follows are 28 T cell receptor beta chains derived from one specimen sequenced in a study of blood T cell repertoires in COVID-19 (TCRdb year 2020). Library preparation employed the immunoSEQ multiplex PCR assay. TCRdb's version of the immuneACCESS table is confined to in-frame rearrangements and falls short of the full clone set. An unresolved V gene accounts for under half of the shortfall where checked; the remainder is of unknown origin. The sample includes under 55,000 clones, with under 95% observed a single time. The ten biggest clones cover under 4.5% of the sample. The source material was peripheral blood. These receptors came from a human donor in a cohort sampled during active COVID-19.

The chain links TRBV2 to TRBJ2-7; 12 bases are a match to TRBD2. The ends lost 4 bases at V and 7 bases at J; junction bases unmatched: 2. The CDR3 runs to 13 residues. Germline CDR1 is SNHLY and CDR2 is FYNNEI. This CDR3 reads CASSGLAGEEQYF. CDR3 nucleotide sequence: TGTGCCAGCAGTGGACTAGCGGGAGAGGAGCAGTACTTC.

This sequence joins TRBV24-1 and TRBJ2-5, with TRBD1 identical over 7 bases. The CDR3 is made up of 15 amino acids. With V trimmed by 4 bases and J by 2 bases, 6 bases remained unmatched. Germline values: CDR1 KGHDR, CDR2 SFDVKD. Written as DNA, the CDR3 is TGTGCCACCAGTGACTCCGGGACAGTTCAAGAGACCCAGTACTTC. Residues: CATSDSGTVQETQYF.

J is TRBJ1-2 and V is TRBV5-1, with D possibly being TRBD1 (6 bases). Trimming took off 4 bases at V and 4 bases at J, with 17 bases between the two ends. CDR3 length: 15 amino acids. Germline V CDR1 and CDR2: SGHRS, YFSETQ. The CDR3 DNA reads TGCGCCAGCAGCCTCACCCTGGACAGCACCTATGGCTACACCTTC. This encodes CASSLTLDSTYGYTF.

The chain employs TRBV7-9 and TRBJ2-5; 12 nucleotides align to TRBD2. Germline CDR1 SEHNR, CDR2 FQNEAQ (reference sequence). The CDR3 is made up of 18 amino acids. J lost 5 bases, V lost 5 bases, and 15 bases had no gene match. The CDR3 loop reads CASSHDRLTSGRRETQYF. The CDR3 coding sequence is TGTGCCAGCAGCCATGACAGGTTGACTAGCGGGAGACGTGAGACCCAGTACTTC. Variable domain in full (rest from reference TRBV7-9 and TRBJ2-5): DTGVSQNPRHKITKRGQNVTFRCDPISEHNRLYWYRQTLGQGPEFLTYFQNEAQLEKSRLLSDRFSAERPKGSFSTLEIQRTEQGDSAMYLCASSHDRLTSGRRETQYFGPGTRLLVL.

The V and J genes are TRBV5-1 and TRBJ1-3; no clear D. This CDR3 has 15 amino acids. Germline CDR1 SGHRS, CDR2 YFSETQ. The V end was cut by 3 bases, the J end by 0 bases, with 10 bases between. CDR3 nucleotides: TGCGCCAGCAGCTCCGGGATGGGCTCTGGAAACACCATATATTTT. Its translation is CASSSGMGSGNTIYF.

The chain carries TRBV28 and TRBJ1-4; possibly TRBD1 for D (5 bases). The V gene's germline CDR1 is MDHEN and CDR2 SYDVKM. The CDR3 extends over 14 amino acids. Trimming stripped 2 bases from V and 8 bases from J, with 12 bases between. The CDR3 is CASSLMGEGEKLFF. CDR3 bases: TGTGCCAGCAGTTTAATGGGGGAGGGGGAAAAACTGTTTTTT.

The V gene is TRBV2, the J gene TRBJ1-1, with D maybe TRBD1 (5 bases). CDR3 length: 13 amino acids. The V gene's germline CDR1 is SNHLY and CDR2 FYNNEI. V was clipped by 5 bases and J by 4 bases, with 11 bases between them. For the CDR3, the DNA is TGTGCCAGCAGTCCCGACAGCCCCACTGAAGCTTTCTTT. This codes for CASSPDSPTEAFF.

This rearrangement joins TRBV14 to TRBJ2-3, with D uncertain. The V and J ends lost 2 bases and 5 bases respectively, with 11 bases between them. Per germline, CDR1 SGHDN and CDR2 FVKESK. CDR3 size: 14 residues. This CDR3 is CASSQRLVGDTQYF. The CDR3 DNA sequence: TGTGCCAGCAGCCAACGTCTAGTGGGAGATACGCAGTATTTT.

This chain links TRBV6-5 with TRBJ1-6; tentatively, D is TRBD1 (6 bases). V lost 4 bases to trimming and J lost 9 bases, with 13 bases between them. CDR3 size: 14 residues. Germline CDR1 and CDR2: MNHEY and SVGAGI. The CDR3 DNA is TGTGCCAGCAGTTCCTCTGGGGGCGCTTCACCCCTCCACTTT. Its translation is CASSSSGGASPLHF.

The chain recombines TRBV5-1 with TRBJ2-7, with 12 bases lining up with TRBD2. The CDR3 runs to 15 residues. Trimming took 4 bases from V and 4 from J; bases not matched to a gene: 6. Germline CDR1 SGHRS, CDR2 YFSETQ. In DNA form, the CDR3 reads TGCGCCAGCAGCCCGACTAGCGGGAGTTTGTACGAGCAGTACTTC. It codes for CASSPTSGSLYEQYF.

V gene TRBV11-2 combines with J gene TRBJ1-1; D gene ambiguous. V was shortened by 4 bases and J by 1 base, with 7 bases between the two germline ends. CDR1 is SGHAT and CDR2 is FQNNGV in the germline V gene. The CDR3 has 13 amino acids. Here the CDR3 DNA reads TGTGCCAGCAGCTCCGACTGGAACACTGAAGCTTTCTTT. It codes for CASSSDWNTEAFF.

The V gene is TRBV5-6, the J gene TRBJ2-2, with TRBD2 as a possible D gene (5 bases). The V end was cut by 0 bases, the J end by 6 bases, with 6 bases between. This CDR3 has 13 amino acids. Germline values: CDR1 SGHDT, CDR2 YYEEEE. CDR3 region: CASSLGGPGELFF. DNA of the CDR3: TGTGCCAGCAGCTTGGGAGGGCCCGGGGAGCTGTTTTTT.

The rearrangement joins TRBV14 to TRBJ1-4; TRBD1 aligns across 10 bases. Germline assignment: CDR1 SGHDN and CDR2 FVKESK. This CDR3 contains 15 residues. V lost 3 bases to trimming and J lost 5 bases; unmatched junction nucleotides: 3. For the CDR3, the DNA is TGTGCCAGCAGCCAGCCGGGACAGGGGAATGAAAAACTGTTTTTT. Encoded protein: CASSQPGQGNEKLFF.

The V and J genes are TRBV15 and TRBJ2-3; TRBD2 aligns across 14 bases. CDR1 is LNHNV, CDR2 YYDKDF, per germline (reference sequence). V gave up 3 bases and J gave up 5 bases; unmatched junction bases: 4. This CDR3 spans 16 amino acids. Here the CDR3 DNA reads TGTGCCACCAGCAGGACTAGCGGGAGGGCCGAAGATACGCAGTATTTT. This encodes CATSRTSGRAEDTQYF.

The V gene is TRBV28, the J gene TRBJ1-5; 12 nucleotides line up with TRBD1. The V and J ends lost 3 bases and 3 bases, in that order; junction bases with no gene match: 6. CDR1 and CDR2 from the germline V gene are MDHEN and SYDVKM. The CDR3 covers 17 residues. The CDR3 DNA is TGTGCCAGCAGTTTTGGGACAGGGGGCTCGTACAATCAGCCCCAGCATTTT. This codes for CASSFGTGGSYNQPQHF. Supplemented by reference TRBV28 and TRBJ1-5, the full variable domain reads DVKVTQSSRYLVKRTGEKVFLECVQDMDHENMFWYRQDPGLGLRLIYFSYDVKMKEKGDIPEGYSVSREKKERFSLILESASTNQTSMYLCASSFGTGGSYNQPQHFGDGTRLSIL.

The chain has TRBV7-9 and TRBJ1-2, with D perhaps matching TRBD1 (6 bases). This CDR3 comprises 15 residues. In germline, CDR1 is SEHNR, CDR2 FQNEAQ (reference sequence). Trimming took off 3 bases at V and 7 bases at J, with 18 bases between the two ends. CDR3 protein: CASSFNRAIIFGYTF. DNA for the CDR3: TGTGCCAGCAGCTTCAACAGGGCGATTATCTTTGGCTACACCTTC.

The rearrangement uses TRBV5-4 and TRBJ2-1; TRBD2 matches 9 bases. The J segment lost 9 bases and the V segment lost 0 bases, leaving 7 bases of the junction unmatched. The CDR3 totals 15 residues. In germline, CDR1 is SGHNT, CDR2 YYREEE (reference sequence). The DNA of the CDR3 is TGTGCCAGCAGCTTGGAAGGCGGGAGGGCAGGTGAGCAGTTCTTC. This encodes CASSLEGGRAGEQFF.

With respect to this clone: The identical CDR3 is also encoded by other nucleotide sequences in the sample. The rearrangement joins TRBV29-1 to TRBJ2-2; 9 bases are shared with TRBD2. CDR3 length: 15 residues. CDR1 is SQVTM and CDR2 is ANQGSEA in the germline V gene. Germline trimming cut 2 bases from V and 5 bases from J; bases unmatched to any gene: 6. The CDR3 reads CSVERGGRGTGELFF. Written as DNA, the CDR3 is TGCAGCGTTGAAAGGGGCGGGAGGGGTACCGGGGAGCTGTTTTTT.

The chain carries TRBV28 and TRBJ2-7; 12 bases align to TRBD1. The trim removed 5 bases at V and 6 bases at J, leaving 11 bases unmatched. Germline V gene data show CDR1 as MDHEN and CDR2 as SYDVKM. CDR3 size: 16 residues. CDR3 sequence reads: CASSVPGTGGLVEQYF. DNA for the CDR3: TGTGCCAGCAGTGTCCCCGGGACAGGGGGCTTAGTCGAGCAGTACTTC.

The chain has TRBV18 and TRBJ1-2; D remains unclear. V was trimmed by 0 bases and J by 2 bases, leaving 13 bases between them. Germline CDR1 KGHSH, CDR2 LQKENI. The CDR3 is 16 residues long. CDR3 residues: CASSPPSSPQNYGYTF. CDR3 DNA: TGTGCCAGCTCACCACCGTCTTCACCACAGAACTATGGCTACACCTTC.

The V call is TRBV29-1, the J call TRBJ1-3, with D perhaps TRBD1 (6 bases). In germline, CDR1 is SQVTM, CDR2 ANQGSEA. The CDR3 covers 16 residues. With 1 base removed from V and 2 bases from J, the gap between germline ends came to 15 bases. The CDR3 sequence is CSVEGGTTEAGNTIYF. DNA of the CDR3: TGCAGCGTTGAAGGTGGGACAACCGAGGCTGGAAACACCATATATTTT.

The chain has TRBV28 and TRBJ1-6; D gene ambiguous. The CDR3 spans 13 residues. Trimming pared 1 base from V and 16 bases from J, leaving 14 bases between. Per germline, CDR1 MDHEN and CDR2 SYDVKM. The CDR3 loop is CASSLFPGGPLHF. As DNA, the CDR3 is TGTGCCAGCAGTTTATTTCCCGGAGGACCGCTCCACTTT.

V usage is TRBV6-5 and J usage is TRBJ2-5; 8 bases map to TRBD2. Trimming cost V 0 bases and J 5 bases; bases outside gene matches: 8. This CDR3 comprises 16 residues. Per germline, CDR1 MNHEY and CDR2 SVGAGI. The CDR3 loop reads CASSYSRTSYRETQYF. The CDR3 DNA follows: TGTGCCAGCAGTTACTCCCGGACTAGCTACCGGGAGACCCAGTACTTC.

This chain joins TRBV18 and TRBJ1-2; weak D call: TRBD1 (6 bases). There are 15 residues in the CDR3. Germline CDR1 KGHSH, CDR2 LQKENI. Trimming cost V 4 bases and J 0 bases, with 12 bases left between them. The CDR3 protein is CASSLSDRANYGYTF. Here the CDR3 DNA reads TGTGCCAGCTCACTGTCGGACAGAGCTAACTATGGCTACACCTTC.

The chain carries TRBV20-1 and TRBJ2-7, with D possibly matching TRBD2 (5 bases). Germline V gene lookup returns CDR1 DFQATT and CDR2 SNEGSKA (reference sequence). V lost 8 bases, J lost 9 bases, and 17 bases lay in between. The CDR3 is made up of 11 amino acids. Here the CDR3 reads CSLDGRRGQYF. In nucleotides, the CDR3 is TGCAGTCTGGACGGCCGCCGGGGGCAGTACTTC.

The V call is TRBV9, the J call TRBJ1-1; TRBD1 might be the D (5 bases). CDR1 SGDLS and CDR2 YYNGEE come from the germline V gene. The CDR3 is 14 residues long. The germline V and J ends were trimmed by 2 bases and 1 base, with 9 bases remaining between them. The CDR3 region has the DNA TGTGCCAGCAGCGTTTTAGGGGAGAACACTGAAGCTTTCTTT. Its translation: CASSVLGENTEAFF. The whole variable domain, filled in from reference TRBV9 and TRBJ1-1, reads DSGVTQTPKHLITATGQRVTLRCSPRSGDLSVYWYQQSLDQGLQFLIQYYNGEERAKGNILERFSAQQFPDLHSELNLSSLELGDSALYFCASSVLGENTEAFFGQGTRLTVV.

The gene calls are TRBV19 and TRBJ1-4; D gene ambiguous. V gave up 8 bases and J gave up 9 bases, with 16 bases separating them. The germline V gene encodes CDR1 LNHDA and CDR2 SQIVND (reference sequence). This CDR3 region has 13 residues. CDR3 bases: TGTGCCAGTGATCCCAGGACGGGAAAAAAACTGTTTTTT. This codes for CASDPRTGKKLFF.

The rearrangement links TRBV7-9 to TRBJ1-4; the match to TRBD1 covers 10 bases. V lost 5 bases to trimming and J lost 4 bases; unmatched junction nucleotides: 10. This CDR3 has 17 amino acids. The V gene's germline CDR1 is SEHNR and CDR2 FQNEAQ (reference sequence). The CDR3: CASSPGTGVLLNEKLFF. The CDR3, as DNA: TGTGCCAGCAGCCCCGGGACAGGGGTTCTCCTTAATGAAAAACTGTTTTTT.